Presented here are 7 T cell receptor beta chains from one specimen sequenced in a study of blood T cells in healthy people across ages. Next came a second PCR, run for about 7 to 12 cycles, which used a sample-barcoded 5' primer along with a J-beta primer mix. Via MiXCR, TCRdb re-called the 5' RACE reads, giving one row per CDR3 protein. The sample has about 1.5 million distinct CDR3 sequences, approximately 42% seen once. Sequencing input: blood. The receptors stem from a young woman in good health.

The genes are TRBV10-3 and TRBJ2-7; D is unresolved. Germline CDR1 reads ENHRY; CDR2 reads SYGVKD. This CDR3 comprises 11 residues. Trimming took off 1 base at V and 5 bases at J, with 3 bases between the two ends. The CDR3 region is CAISEYDEQYF. As DNA, the CDR3 is TGTGCCATCAGTGAGTACGACGAGCAGTACTTC.

This chain joins TRBV20-1 and TRBJ2-1; tentatively, D is TRBD1 (6 bases). The CDR3 loop spans 13 amino acids. Trimming shortened V by 3 bases and J by 10 bases, and 16 bases separated the two germline ends. Germline V gene sequence: CDR1 DFQATT, CDR2 SNEGSKA (reference sequence). The CDR3 sequence: CSASATGFYEQFF. The CDR3 coding sequence is TGCAGTGCTAGTGCCACAGGGTTCTACGAGCAGTTCTTC.

The chain couples TRBV7-8 to TRBJ2-1; D gene unclear. The CDR3 is 14 residues long. Germline V gene lookup returns CDR1 SGHVS and CDR2 FQNEAQ. V was pared by 4 bases and J by 5 bases, with 12 bases between. The CDR3 DNA sequence: TGTGCCAGCAGCTCGAGTAAAGCTGACAATGAGCAGTTCTTC. This sequence encodes CASSSSKADNEQFF.

The chain couples TRBV6-5 to TRBJ2-7; 7 bases are a match to TRBD1. Losses at the gene ends were 0 bases for V and 3 bases for J; bases not matched to a gene: 5. CDR1 is MNHEY, CDR2 SVGAGI, per germline. The CDR3 extends over 15 amino acids. The CDR3 DNA follows: TGTGCCAGCAGTTACTCAGGCAGGGGGAACTACGAGCAGTACTTC. Its translation: CASSYSGRGNYEQYF.

The genes are TRBV7-3 and TRBJ2-1; D gene ambiguous. CDR1 and CDR2 from the germline V gene are SGHTA and FQGTGA. V was cut by 0 bases and J by 0 bases, with 9 bases left in between. CDR3 length: 16 amino acids. CDR3 nucleotide sequence: TGTGCCAGCAGCTTAACTGGTAGGACCTCCTACAATGAGCAGTTCTTC. Protein product: CASSLTGRTSYNEQFF.

The CDR3 is CASSEALGQGIFGYTF. The CDR3 region has the DNA TGTGCCAGCAGTGAAGCGCTAGGGCAGGGAATTTTCGGCTACACCTTC. The chain recombines TRBV6-1 with TRBJ1-2; D perhaps matches TRBD1 (5 bases). V shed 0 bases and J shed 8 bases, with 19 bases lying between them. The germline V gene encodes CDR1 MNHNS and CDR2 SASEGT. CDR3 length: 16 residues.

V is TRBV12-3 or TRBV12-4 and J is TRBJ2-1, with 9 nucleotides matching TRBD2. V lost 0 bases, J lost 8 bases, and 5 bases stayed unmatched. The CDR3 runs to 15 residues. CDR3 in amino acids: CASSLAQGTSHEQFF. In nucleotides, the CDR3 is TGTGCCAGCAGTTTAGCACAGGGGACTAGCCATGAGCAGTTCTTC.